This T cell receptor (beta chain) was captured by sequencing in a study of T cell responses to AZD1222 COVID-19 vaccine. Here immunoSEQ multiplex PCR was the method, and the copy in TCRdb shows in-frame clones only, minus some. The repertoire holds about 140,000 clones, with roughly 92% as singletons. The sequencing here drew on peripheral blood, taken on day 0 of AZD1222 vaccination. The sequence was collected from an adult in good health.

The CDR3 DNA is TGTGCCAGCAGTTACCAGGATTACAATTCACCCCTCCACTTT. Translating it yields CASSYQDYNSPLHF. The chain has TRBV6-2 or TRBV6-3 and TRBJ1-6, with D hard to call. V lost 2 bases, J lost 7 bases, and 9 bases lay in between. The CDR3 sequence is 14 residues long. CDR1 MNHEY and CDR2 SVGEGT come from the germline V gene.